These 12 T cell receptor beta chains share one sample of origin, sequenced in a study of blood T cell repertoires in COVID-19. Repertoires were generated with immunoSEQ multiplex PCR, while TCRdb's copy carries only in-frame clones and drops some. The sample records roughly 97,000 clones, about 88% being singletons. The sequenced material came from peripheral blood. The receptor set was obtained from a human donor in a cohort sampled during active COVID-19.

This clone came up a few times. The chain links TRBV25-1 to TRBJ2-1; maybe TRBD1 (6 bases). V lost 0 bases to trimming and J lost 9 bases, with 6 bases between them. Per the germline V gene, CDR1 is MGHDK and CDR2 is SYGVNS. The CDR3 has 12 amino acids. This CDR3 is CASSEYRGEQFF. The CDR3 DNA sequence: TGTGCCAGCAGTGAATACAGGGGTGAGCAGTTCTTC.

The chain couples TRBV5-4 to TRBJ2-1; D is ambiguous. The CDR3 extends over 16 amino acids. Trimming removed 0 bases at V and 3 bases at J, with 13 bases between. Germline lookup yields CDR1 SGHNT and CDR2 YYREEE (reference sequence). The CDR3 DNA reads TGTGCCAGCAGCTTGGGGAACATTCGGGTCTACAATGAGCAGTTCTTC. Translation: CASSLGNIRVYNEQFF. Variable domain in full (rest from reference TRBV5-4 and TRBJ2-1): ETGVTQSPTHLIKTRGQQVTLRCSSQSGHNTVSWYQQALGQGPQFIFQYYREEENGRGNFPPRFSGLQFPNYSSELNVNALELDDSALYLCASSLGNIRVYNEQFFGPGTRLTVL.

This clone was picked up a small number of times. The rearrangement links TRBV14 to TRBJ2-7, with a tentative D call TRBD1 (6 bases). V dropped 2 bases and J dropped 2 bases, with 10 bases sitting between them. The CDR3 covers 14 residues. Per germline, CDR1 SGHDN and CDR2 FVKESK. CDR3 nucleotides: TGTGCCAGCAGCCAATTAGGGGGACCCTACGAGCAGTACTTC. Encoded protein: CASSQLGGPYEQYF.

The chain couples TRBV7-3 to TRBJ2-1, with TRBD2 as a possible D gene (6 bases). The CDR3 spans 16 residues. Trimming removed 7 bases from V and 9 bases from J, with 25 bases in between. Looked up from germline, CDR1 is SGHTA and CDR2 is FQGTGA. Here the CDR3 DNA reads TGTGCCAGCACCACTTCCGGGACTTCTGTAGGGAGTGAGCAGTTCTTC. Translation gives CASTTSGTSVGSEQFF.

The J gene is TRBJ2-1, the V gene TRBV29-1; 7 nucleotides line up with TRBD2. The ends lost 4 bases at V and 4 bases at J; junction bases unmatched: 10. Germline values: CDR1 SQVTM, CDR2 ANQGSEA. The length of the CDR3 is 15 residues. The CDR3 spells CSVGLAATYYNEQFF. The CDR3 coding sequence is TGCAGCGTTGGACTAGCAGCCACCTATTACAATGAGCAGTTCTTC.

This chain uses TRBV7-3 with TRBJ2-1; weak D call: TRBD2 (7 bases). Germline CDR1 reads SGHTA; CDR2 reads FQGTGA. Trimming left V 2 bases short and J 0 bases short, with 8 bases between. The CDR3 totals 15 residues. The CDR3 DNA follows: TGTGCCAGCAGCTTACGGGGGGCCTCCTACAATGAGCAGTTCTTC. This codes for CASSLRGASYNEQFF.

The sample holds one count of this clone. The CDR3 spells CASSLVGGPQETQYF. DNA for the CDR3: TGTGCCAGCAGCTTAGTCGGGGGGCCGCAAGAGACCCAGTACTTC. The chain is built from TRBV7-2 and TRBJ2-5; D may be TRBD2 (7 bases). Germline CDR1 SGHTA, CDR2 FQGNSA. Trimming cost V 1 base and J 2 bases, with 11 bases left between them. The CDR3 is 15 residues long. Based on the CDR3 plus reference TRBV7-2 and TRBJ2-5, the full variable domain is GAGVSQSPSNKVTEKGKDVELRCDPISGHTALYWYRQSLGQGLEFLIYFQGNSAPDKSGLPSDRFSAERTGGSVSTLTIQRTQQEDSAVYLCASSLVGGPQETQYFGPGTRLLVL.

This chain connects TRBV7-8 to TRBJ1-5, with D perhaps matching TRBD1 (5 bases). Germline V gene sequence: CDR1 SGHVS, CDR2 FQNEAQ. The CDR3 length is 13 residues. Trimming removed 5 bases at V and 5 bases at J, with 10 bases between. CDR3: CASSTRQYQPQHF. As DNA, the CDR3 is TGTGCCAGCAGCACTCGACAGTATCAGCCCCAGCATTTT.

V is TRBV14 and J is TRBJ2-7; 8 nucleotides align to TRBD2. There are 16 residues in the CDR3. In germline, CDR1 is SGHDN, CDR2 FVKESK. V was clipped by 1 base and J by 4 bases; unmatched bases: 9. CDR3 residues: CASSQGTGTRGYEQYF. CDR3 DNA sequence: TGTGCCAGCAGCCAAGGGACCGGGACTAGGGGTTACGAGCAGTACTTC.

This chain connects TRBV12-5 to TRBJ2-3; no definite D call. With 4 bases removed from V and 1 base from J, the gap between germline ends came to 6 bases. Germline V CDR1 and CDR2: LGHNT, FRNRAP. CDR3 length: 13 amino acids. The chain's CDR3 is CASGSSGTDTQYF. The CDR3, as DNA: TGTGCTAGTGGTTCCTCAGGCACAGATACGCAGTATTTT.

The CDR3 DNA sequence: TGTGCCAGCAGCCTTCGGGACACTGAAGCTTTCTTT. Its protein is CASSLRDTEAFF. The chain couples TRBV11-1 to TRBJ1-1; D is ambiguous. The CDR3 extends over 12 amino acids. Germline lookup yields CDR1 SGHAT and CDR2 FQDESV (reference sequence). V shed 5 bases and J shed 3 bases, with 7 bases lying between them.

The chain has TRBV5-1 and TRBJ2-6; the match to TRBD2 covers 10 bases. CDR1 and CDR2 (germline): SGHRS, YFSETQ. Trimming at V came to 0 bases and at J to 5 bases, leaving 8 bases not matched to a gene. The CDR3 has 18 amino acids. Here the CDR3 DNA reads TGCGCCAGCAGCTTGGGGGACGGGACTAGCGAGAGGGCCAACGTCCTGACTTTC. Residues: CASSLGDGTSERANVLTF.